This is a list of T cell receptor beta chains from one sample in a study of shared clonotypes between healthy human individuals. The protocol was immunoSEQ multiplex PCR, while the TCRdb copy is restricted to in-frame clones and leaves out a portion. In the table there are some 2,000,000 clones, approximately 95% of which are singletons. The material sequenced was naive CD8+ T cells sorted from blood. These receptors all come from a man in his late teens or twenties in good health. CDR3s include the opening cysteine and the closing phenylalanine or tryptophan. D genes are given only for firm matches. Not every row has a clone size; where given, it reads once, few, many or a size class.

J gene,D gene,V gene,clone size,CDR3 DNA,CDR3 protein
TRBJ2-7,TRBD2,TRBV9,NA,TGTGCCAGCAGCGCTAAACTAGCGGGGCTGTACGAGCAGTACTTC,CASSAKLAGLYEQYF
TRBJ2-5,TRBD2,TRBV13,NA,TGTGCCAGCAGTTCTAGCGGAACCCAAGAGACCCAGTACTTC,CASSSSGTQETQYF
TRBJ2-1,NA,TRBV19,NA,TGTGCCAGTAGTATTGGAGGGGGCGGCCTCGATGAGCAGTTCTTC,CASSIGGGGLDEQFF
TRBJ1-4,TRBD1,TRBV6-1,NA,TGTGCCAGCAGTGGGCTCGGACAGGGTTTTGAAAAACTGTTTTTT,CASSGLGQGFEKLFF
TRBJ1-6,NA,TRBV6-5,NA,TGTGCCAGCAGTTCCTGGGATCTCTCCTATAATTCACCCCTCCACTTT,CASSSWDLSYNSPLHF
TRBJ2-1,TRBD2,TRBV6-5,once,TGTGCCAGCAGTTATGGGGCTAGCGGGACCTACAATGAGCAGTTCTTC,CASSYGASGTYNEQFF
TRBJ2-7,NA,TRBV7-9,NA,TGTGCCAGCAGCCCCCCGACGGGCGCCTACGAGCAGTACTTC,CASSPPTGAYEQYF
TRBJ2-7,NA,TRBV21-1,NA,TGTGCCAGCAGCAATCAAGGGGACAGGTCGATTTTTTACGAGCAGTACTTC,CASSNQGDRSIFYEQYF
TRBJ2-1,NA,TRBV6-5,NA,TGTGCCAGCAGTTGGGACTCCTACAATGAGCAGTTCTTC,CASSWDSYNEQFF
TRBJ1-1,TRBD1,TRBV4-1,NA,TGCGCCAGCAGCCAAGATCTAGGGGGCGCAGGTGAAGCTTTCTTT,CASSQDLGGAGEAFF
TRBJ2-7,NA,TRBV9,once,TGTGCCAGCAGCGATAGTCCGGGAGAGGGTTCCTACGAGCAGTACTTC,CASSDSPGEGSYEQYF
TRBJ2-2,NA,TRBV29-1,NA,TGCAGCGCAATCCTTGGGCCCGGGGAGCTGTTTTTT,CSAILGPGELFF
TRBJ2-7,NA,TRBV6-5,NA,TGTGCCAGCAGTTACTCGTTGCGGGGAGACGAGCAGTACTTC,CASSYSLRGDEQYF
TRBJ1-6,NA,TRBV30,NA,TGTGCCTGGAGTGGGCAGCAAAATTCACCCCTCCACTTT,CAWSGQQNSPLHF
TRBJ2-7,TRBD1,TRBV5-4,NA,TGTGCCAGCAGCCTTGCCGGGACAGAATACGAGCAGTACTTC,CASSLAGTEYEQYF
TRBJ2-2,NA,TRBV9,NA,TGTGCCAGCAGCGTAGTAATCAGAGCGAACACCGGGGAGCTGTTTTTT,CASSVVIRANTGELFF
TRBJ1-5,TRBD1,TRBV13,NA,TGTGCCAGCAGCTTTAGAACAGGGGGCGAGCCCCAGCATTTT,CASSFRTGGEPQHF
TRBJ1-2,TRBD1,TRBV10-3,NA,TGTGCCATCAGACCCACCGGACAGGCTAACTATGGCTACACCTTC,CAIRPTGQANYGYTF
TRBJ2-2,NA,TRBV19,NA,TGTGCCAGTAGTATTATGGCCTCTGGCGGGGAGCTGTTTTTT,CASSIMASGGELFF
TRBJ2-7,NA,TRBV5-6,NA,TGTGCCAGCAGCTTGGGCCAGGGTTTGTCCGAGCAGTACTTC,CASSLGQGLSEQYF
TRBJ1-2,NA,TRBV25-1,NA,TGTGCCAGCAGAGACACTGGAGGGTATGGCTACACCTTC,CASRDTGGYGYTF
TRBJ2-7,TRBD1,TRBV5-1,NA,TGCGCCAGCAGCTGGACGGGACAGGGGGTTTACGAGCAGTACTTC,CASSWTGQGVYEQYF
TRBJ2-7,TRBD2,TRBV7-2,NA,TGTGCCAGCAGCATTAGCGGGAGCTACGAGCAGTACTTC,CASSISGSYEQYF
TRBJ2-5,NA,TRBV5-1,NA,TGCGCCAGCAGCTTGGGGGGGCTAGAGACCCAGTACTTC,CASSLGGLETQYF
TRBJ2-7,NA,TRBV28,NA,TGTGCCACCTCCCACTGGCAGGGTCGATACGAGCAGTACTTC,CATSHWQGRYEQYF
TRBJ1-1,NA,TRBV27,NA,TGTGCCAGCAGTTTTGGGGTACTGACTGAAGCTTTCTTT,CASSFGVLTEAFF
TRBJ1-1,TRBD1,TRBV27,NA,TGTGCCAGCAGTCTTATAACCGGTGGGACAGGCCTAGCTGAAGCTTTCTTT,CASSLITGGTGLAEAFF
TRBJ2-1,TRBD2,TRBV5-4,NA,TGTGCCAGCAGCTCAGCGGGAGGGCCAGTCAATGAGCAGTTCTTC,CASSSAGGPVNEQFF
TRBJ2-1,TRBD2,TRBV30,NA,TGTGCCTGGAGTCCCGGGGGGGGTGAGCAGTTCTTC,CAWSPGGGEQFF
TRBJ2-7,NA,TRBV15,NA,TGTGCCACCAGCAGGGTCGGGAGCGGGTACGAGCAGTACTTC,CATSRVGSGYEQYF
TRBJ2-3,NA,TRBV5-6,NA,TGTGCCAGCAGTCGACCGGGACACTACCTCACAGATACGCAGTATTTT,CASSRPGHYLTDTQYF
TRBJ2-7,NA,TRBV5-6,NA,TGTGCCAGCAGCTTCGCCGGGACGGAAAGCTCCTACGAGCAGTACTTC,CASSFAGTESSYEQYF
TRBJ1-1,NA,TRBV10-2,once,TGCGCCAGCAGTTCGGGGAACACTGAAGCTTTCTTT,CASSSGNTEAFF
TRBJ2-7,NA,TRBV4-1,NA,TGCGCCAGCAGCCAAGATCGCAGTTTCGAGCAGTACTTC,CASSQDRSFEQYF
TRBJ1-1,NA,TRBV5-4,NA,TGTGCCAGCAGCTTTTCAAGGGGCTTGGGCACTGAAGCTTTCTTT,CASSFSRGLGTEAFF
TRBJ2-3,NA,TRBV2,NA,TGTGCCACCATCTTGGGCGTAGATACGCAGTATTTT,CATILGVDTQYF
TRBJ2-7,NA,TRBV10-3,NA,TGTGCCACCCAGGCGGGACAAGGGGCCTACGAGCAGTACTTC,CATQAGQGAYEQYF
TRBJ1-1,NA,TRBV6-5,few,TGTGCCAGCAGTTCCCAGGGGATGAACACTGAAGCTTTCTTT,CASSSQGMNTEAFF
TRBJ2-5,TRBD1,TRBV7-9,NA,TGTGCCAGCAGCTTCCCGGACAGGGGCGGGGAGACCCAGTACTTC,CASSFPDRGGETQYF
TRBJ1-2,TRBD1,TRBV28,NA,TGTGCCAGCAGCCGACAGGGTAAAGACTATGGCTACACCTTC,CASSRQGKDYGYTF
TRBJ2-7,NA,TRBV10-3,NA,TGTGCCATCAGCCAGCCTGACAGTACCTACGAGCAGTACTTC,CAISQPDSTYEQYF
TRBJ2-1,NA,TRBV6-5,NA,TGTGCCAGCAGTCCGGCCTCCTACAATGAGCAGTTCTTC,CASSPASYNEQFF
TRBJ2-7,NA,TRBV10-3,NA,TGTGCCATCAGTGAGGGGGGGAGCTCCTACGAGCAGTACTTC,CAISEGGSSYEQYF
TRBJ2-7,NA,TRBV27,NA,TGTGCCAGCAGTTTACAGGATAAATCCTACGAGCAGTACTTC,CASSLQDKSYEQYF
TRBJ2-7,NA,TRBV7-9,NA,TGTGCCAGCAGCTTAGCGGGAGGTAGATACGAGCAGTACTTC,CASSLAGGRYEQYF
TRBJ2-7,NA,TRBV9,NA,TGTGCCAGCAGCCTTACAGGGAGCTCCTACGAGCAGTACTTC,CASSLTGSSYEQYF
TRBJ2-7,TRBD1,TRBV6-5,NA,TGTGCCAGCAGTTATACGGCAGGGGGCCCCTACGAGCAGTACTTC,CASSYTAGGPYEQYF
TRBJ2-5,NA,TRBV7-9,NA,TGTGCCAGCAGCTTAGACGGAGACCAAGAGACCCAGTACTTC,CASSLDGDQETQYF
TRBJ2-7,NA,TRBV7-9,NA,TGTGCCAGCAGCCCCCGAGACATCTCCTACGAGCAGTACTTC,CASSPRDISYEQYF
TRBJ2-3,TRBD2,TRBV30,NA,TGTGCCTGGGTACCGGGACTAGCGGGAGACACAGATACGCAGTATTTT,CAWVPGLAGDTDTQYF
TRBJ1-2,NA,TRBV15,NA,TGTGCCACCGCTACCAGGGGTCCCTTTCCCGGCTACACCTTC,CATATRGPFPGYTF